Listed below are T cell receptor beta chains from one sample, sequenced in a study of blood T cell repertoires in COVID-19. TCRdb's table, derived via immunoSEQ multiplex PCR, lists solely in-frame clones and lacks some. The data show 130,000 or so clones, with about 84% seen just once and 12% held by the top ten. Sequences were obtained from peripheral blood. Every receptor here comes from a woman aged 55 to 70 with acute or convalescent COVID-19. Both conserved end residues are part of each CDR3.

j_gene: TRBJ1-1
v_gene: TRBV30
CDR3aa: CAWSVGPTYTEAFF

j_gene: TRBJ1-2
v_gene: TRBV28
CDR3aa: CASSLLDSNYGYTF

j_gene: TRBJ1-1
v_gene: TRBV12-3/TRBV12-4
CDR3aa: CASTSQVNTEAFF

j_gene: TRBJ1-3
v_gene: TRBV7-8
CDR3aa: CASSPRPRDTRNTIYF

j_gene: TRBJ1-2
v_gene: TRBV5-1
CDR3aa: CASSLASSYGYTF

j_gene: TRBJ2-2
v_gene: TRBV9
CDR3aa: CASSVDEGQLFTGELFF

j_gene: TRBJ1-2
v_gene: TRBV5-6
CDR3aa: CASSLVGQGTGYTF

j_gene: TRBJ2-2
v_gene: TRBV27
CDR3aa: CASSALGQGWVKTGELFF

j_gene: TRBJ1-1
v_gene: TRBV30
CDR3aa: CAWRGTGNPYEAFF

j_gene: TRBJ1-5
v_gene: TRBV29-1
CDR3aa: CSAARSGQPQHF

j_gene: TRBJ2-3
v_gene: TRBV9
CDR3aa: CASSVGPRGGGANTQYF

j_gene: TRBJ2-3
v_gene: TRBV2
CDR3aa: CASRPRTGGQDTQYF

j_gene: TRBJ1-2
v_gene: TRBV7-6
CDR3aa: CASSLDLQGNYGYTF

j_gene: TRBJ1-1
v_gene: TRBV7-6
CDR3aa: CASSYSGTFTEAFF

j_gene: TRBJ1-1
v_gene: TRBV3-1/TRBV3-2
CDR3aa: CASSQTPGPINTEAFF

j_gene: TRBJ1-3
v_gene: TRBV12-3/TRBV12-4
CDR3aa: CAISRASGNTIYF

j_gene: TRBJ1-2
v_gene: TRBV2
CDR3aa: CASSKTGETGGYTF

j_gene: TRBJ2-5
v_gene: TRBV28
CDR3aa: CASSTDSYRETQYF

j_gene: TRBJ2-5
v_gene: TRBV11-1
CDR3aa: CASSPLSGETQYF

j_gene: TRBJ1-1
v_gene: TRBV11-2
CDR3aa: CASSIRVSNTEAFF

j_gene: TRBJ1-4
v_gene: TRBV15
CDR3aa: CATSRVGTQEEKLFF

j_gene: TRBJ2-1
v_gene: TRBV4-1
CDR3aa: CASSQIKEIESYNEQFF

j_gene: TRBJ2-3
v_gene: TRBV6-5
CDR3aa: CASTTGGDPDTQYF

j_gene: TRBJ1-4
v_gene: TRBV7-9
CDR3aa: CASNIATNEKLFF

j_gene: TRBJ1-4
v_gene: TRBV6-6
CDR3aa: CASRGQGGGEKLFF

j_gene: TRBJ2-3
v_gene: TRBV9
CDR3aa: CASSVDLAGSTDTQYF

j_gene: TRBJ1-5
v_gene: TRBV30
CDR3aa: CAWKPPGDQPQHF

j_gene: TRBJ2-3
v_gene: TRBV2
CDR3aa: CASSQTVPTDTQYF

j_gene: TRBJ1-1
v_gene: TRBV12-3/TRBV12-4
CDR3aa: CASWDRPNTEAFF

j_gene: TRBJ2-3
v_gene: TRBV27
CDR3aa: CASSLEAGGADTQYF

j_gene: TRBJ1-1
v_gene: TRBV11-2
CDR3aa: CASSLGPGGTEAFF

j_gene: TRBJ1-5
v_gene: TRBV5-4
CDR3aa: CASSLEPNQPQHF

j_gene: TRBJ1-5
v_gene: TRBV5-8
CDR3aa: CATVDRANSNQPQHF

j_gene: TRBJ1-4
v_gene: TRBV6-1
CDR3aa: CASSEGDRGLFGKLFF

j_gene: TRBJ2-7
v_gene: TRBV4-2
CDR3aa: CASSQERLWGELSSYEQYF

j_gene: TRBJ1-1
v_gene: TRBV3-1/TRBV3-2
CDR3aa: CASSQVRGRMNTEAFF

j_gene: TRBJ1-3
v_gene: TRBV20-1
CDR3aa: CSASGGQFSGNTIYF

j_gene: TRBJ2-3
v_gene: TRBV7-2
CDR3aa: CASSSPRGGATDTQYF

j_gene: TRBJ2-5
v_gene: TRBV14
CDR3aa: CASSQTSHRAETQYF

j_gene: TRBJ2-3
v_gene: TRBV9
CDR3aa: CASSVYGAGPTDTQYF

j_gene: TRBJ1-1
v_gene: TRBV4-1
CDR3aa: CASSRLSGAFGAFF

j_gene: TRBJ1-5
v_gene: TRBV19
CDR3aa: CASRGQGSNQPQHF

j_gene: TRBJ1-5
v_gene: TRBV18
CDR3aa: CASSPTGQDNQPQHF

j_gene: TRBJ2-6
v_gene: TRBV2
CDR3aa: CASNEGLSGANVLTF

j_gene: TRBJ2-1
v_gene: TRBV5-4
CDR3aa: CASSPRGGEQFF

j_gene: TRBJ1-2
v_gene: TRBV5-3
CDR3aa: CARSRVFGYTF

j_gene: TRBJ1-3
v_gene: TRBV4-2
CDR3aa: CASSQDRGASGNTIYF

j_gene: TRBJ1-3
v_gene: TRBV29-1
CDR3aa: CSVGGQGVGNTIYF

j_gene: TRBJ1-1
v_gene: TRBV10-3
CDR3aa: CAITVSMNTEAFF

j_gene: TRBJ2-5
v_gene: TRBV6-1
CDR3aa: CASSAGLAGGMRETQYF

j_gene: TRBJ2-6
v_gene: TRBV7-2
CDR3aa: CASSLDWTTGANVLTF

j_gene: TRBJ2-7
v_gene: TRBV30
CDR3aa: CAWSSGLYYEQYF

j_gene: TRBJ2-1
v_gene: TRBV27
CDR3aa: CASSSSGQTRSYNEQFF

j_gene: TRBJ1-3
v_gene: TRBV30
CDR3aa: CAWMGSISGNTIYF

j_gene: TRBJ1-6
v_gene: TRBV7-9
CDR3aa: CASSSQMDRAGNSPLHF

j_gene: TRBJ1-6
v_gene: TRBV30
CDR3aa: CAWSAKWLGDSPLHF